This record covers a single TCR beta chain. Antigen unknown. Data came from immunoSEQ multiplex PCR; TCRdb stores just in-frame clones and leaves some out. The table records roughly 380,000 clones, about 92% of them present only once. The data were obtained in a study of Ad26.COV2.S vaccination and SARS-CoV-2 variants. Study outcomes and limitations: Breadth of non-spike TCRs did not differ between vaccinees and placebo recipients. The TCR breadth and depth analyses may have produced an underestimate of total T cell responses. Higher spike-specific TCR breadth was found in vaccine recipients than in placebo recipients.

V was clipped by 6 bases and J by 1 base, with 12 bases between them. This CDR3 contains 13 residues. Per the germline V gene, CDR1 is SQVTM and CDR2 is ANQGSEA. The chain is built from TRBV29-1 and TRBJ1-1; no definite D call. Sequencing used peripheral blood, obtained after recovery from COVID-19. The sequence was obtained from a human donor who had recovered from COVID-19. CDR3 DNA: TGCAGCGTAAGCGCCGGGAGGAACACTGAAGCTTTCTTT. This codes for CSVSAGRNTEAFF.